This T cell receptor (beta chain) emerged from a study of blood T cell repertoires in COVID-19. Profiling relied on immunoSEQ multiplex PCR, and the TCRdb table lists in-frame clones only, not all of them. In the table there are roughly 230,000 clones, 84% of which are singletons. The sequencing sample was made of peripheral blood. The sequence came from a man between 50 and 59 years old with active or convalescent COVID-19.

DNA of the CDR3: TGTGCCAGCAGCTTAGGGACAGGGGTGAGTAACACTGAAGCTTTCTTT. This encodes CASSLGTGVSNTEAFF. V and J are TRBV7-9 and TRBJ1-1; TRBD1 aligns across 9 bases. V lost 1 base, J lost 2 bases, and 5 bases stayed unmatched. The CDR3 runs to 16 residues. Germline V gives CDR1 SEHNR, CDR2 FQNEAQ (reference sequence).